The clone carrying this T cell receptor beta chain was seen only a few times. The antigen is undetermined. The repertoire was sequenced with immunoSEQ multiplex PCR; TCRdb's copy has only in-frame clones and lacks some. Among tens of thousands of clones listed, approximately 80% were seen once. These data are taken from a study of OX40 agonist ivuxolimab in advanced cancers. Regarding the study as a whole: Among T cells, CD8+ cells averaged more expanded clones than CD4+ cells. With doses of 0.1 to 3.0 mg/kg, CD4+ and CD8+ blood T cells had undergone clonal expansion by week 6.

Per the germline V gene, CDR1 is LGHNA and CDR2 is YNFKEQ. CDR3 length: 16 amino acids. V dropped 1 base and J dropped 8; count of bases not matched to a gene: 11. This TCR came from an adult with an advanced solid tumor such as melanoma, head and neck, liver or kidney cancer. The chain couples TRBV4-2 to TRBJ2-1; TRBD2 matches 7 bases. Specimen: CD4+ or CD8+ T cells sorted from blood, collected in a trial of the OX40 agonist ivuxolimab. CDR3 amino acids: CASSQGEGQGVDEQFF. CDR3 DNA: TGTGCCAGCAGCCAAGGGGAGGGCCAGGGTGTCGATGAGCAGTTCTTC.